One sample yielded the 20 T cell receptor beta chains listed below, sequenced in a study of T cells after posttransplantation cyclophosphamide. The assay was immunoSEQ multiplex PCR, and TCRdb's table has in-frame clones only and misses some. Altogether tens of thousands of clones were found in the sample, and no singletons occur. What was sequenced was PBMCs. The receptors come from a man aged 35-49 years in good health, CMV-negative, and a related stem cell transplant donor.

This clone has a count of ten or more. V and J are TRBV28 and TRBJ1-2, with D uncertain. Germline V gives CDR1 MDHEN, CDR2 SYDVKM. Between the trimmed V and J ends, which lost 5 bases and 3 bases, there was a span of 7 bases. The CDR3 sequence is 12 residues long. CDR3 coding DNA: TGTGCCAGCAGTGAACAGTACTATGGCTACACCTTC. Protein product: CASSEQYYGYTF.

This clone was counted many times. The chain is built from TRBV19 and TRBJ2-7; D ambiguous. Trimming stripped 0 bases from V and 7 bases from J, with 7 bases between. The CDR3 sequence is 12 residues long. The germline CDR1 and CDR2 sequences are LNHDA and SQIVND (reference sequence). CDR3 amino acids: CASSIDPTEQYF. CDR3 nucleotide sequence: TGTGCCAGTAGTATAGATCCTACGGAGCAGTACTTC.

This clone was seen ten or more times. The rearrangement joins TRBV7-9 to TRBJ2-3, with D unclear. The CDR3 spans 12 residues. CDR1 and CDR2 from the germline V gene are SEHNR and FQNEAQ (reference sequence). Deletions cut 3 bases from V and 6 bases from J, with 7 bases between. CDR3 nucleotides: TGTGCCAGCAGCTTCGAGTTGGATACGCAGTATTTT. Residues: CASSFELDTQYF.

In its sample, this clone was seen many times. This chain links TRBV4-2 with TRBJ2-1; D is possibly TRBD1 (8 bases). The V gene's germline CDR1 is LGHNA and CDR2 YNFKEQ. Trimming removed 4 bases at V and 10 bases at J, with 20 bases between. The CDR3 spans 15 residues. CDR3 protein: CASSPTGGGEVEQFF. CDR3 coding DNA: TGTGCCAGCAGCCCCACAGGGGGGGGTGAAGTGGAGCAGTTCTTC.

This clone has at least ten counts. This rearrangement joins TRBV5-4 to TRBJ2-3; D possibly corresponds to TRBD2 (5 bases). Germline V gives CDR1 SGHNT, CDR2 YYREEE (reference sequence). V lost 4 bases and J lost 6, with 18 bases in between. The CDR3 has 15 amino acids. This CDR3 reads CASSGPTVTGDTQYF. CDR3 in DNA: TGTGCCAGCAGCGGACCAACCGTAACGGGGGATACGCAGTATTTT.

The chain links TRBV27 to TRBJ2-5; maybe TRBD2 (5 bases). The better agreement between TRBJ2-7 and the DNA end casts doubt on the J call. The CDR3 is 15 amino acids. Per germline, CDR1 MNHEY and CDR2 SMNVEV (reference sequence). The CDR3 DNA sequence: TGTGCCAGCAGTCCGGGCGGGCACCCTTTCTACGAGCAGTACTTC. It specifies CASSPGGHPFYEQYF.

This clone showed up just a few times. The chain recombines TRBV9 with TRBJ1-6, with a weak D call TRBD1 (5 bases). Trimming stripped 6 bases from V and 8 bases from J, with 15 bases between. The V gene's germline CDR1 is SGDLS and CDR2 YYNGEE. The CDR3 loop spans 14 amino acids. The CDR3 reads CASTEGEKYSPLHF. DNA for the CDR3: TGTGCCAGCACCGAAGGGGAAAAATATTCACCCCTCCACTTT.

This clone has at least ten counts. The V and J genes are TRBV21-1 and TRBJ2-1; the DNA was not used to check the table's D call, TRBD2. TRBV21-1 is classified as a pseudogene. This CDR3 has 14 amino acids. The CDR3 nucleotides are TGTGCCAGCAGCACAACTAGCGGGAGCGACGAGCAGTTCTTC. This encodes CASSTTSGSDEQFF.

This clone was recorded at least ten times. This chain uses TRBV19 with TRBJ1-2, with 11 positions matching TRBD1. The CDR3 spans 15 residues. Germline V gene lookup returns CDR1 LNHDA and CDR2 SQIVND (reference sequence). Trimming at V came to 3 bases and at J to 5 bases, leaving 5 bases not matched to a gene. The CDR3 region is CASSMAGTGGYGYTF. As DNA, the CDR3 is TGTGCCAGTAGTATGGCCGGGACAGGGGGTTATGGCTACACCTTC.

This clone occurred many times. The rearrangement links TRBV4-1 to TRBJ1-5; 7 nucleotides align to TRBD1. Per the germline V gene, CDR1 is MGHRA and CDR2 is YSYEKL. V lost 3 bases to trimming and J lost 4 bases; unmatched junction nucleotides: 6. The CDR3 is made up of 15 amino acids. In nucleotides, the CDR3 is TGCGCCAGCAGCCAGATAAGGGACAGTAATCAGCCCCAGCATTTT. Protein: CASSQIRDSNQPQHF.

This clone has a count of ten or more. The chain couples TRBV6-1 to TRBJ1-2, with TRBD1 as a possible D gene (5 bases). The CDR3 consists of 13 residues. V lost 8 bases to trimming and J lost 0 bases, with 10 bases between them. Germline V gene lookup returns CDR1 MNHNS and CDR2 SASEGT. The DNA of the CDR3 is TGTGCCAGCTTGGGGCCCTCTAACTATGGCTACACCTTC. Protein sequence: CASLGPSNYGYTF.

The chain is built from TRBV7-9 and TRBJ2-3; 7 bases match TRBD2. V dropped 5 bases and J dropped 1; count of bases not matched to a gene: 6. CDR3 length equals 15 residues. Germline V lookup: CDR1 SEHNR, CDR2 FQNEAQ (reference sequence). The DNA for the CDR3 is TGTGCCAGCAGCGCCCGACTAGCAGGCACAGATACGCAGTATTTT. Its translation is CASSARLAGTDTQYF.

This clone was detected ten times or more. The gene calls are TRBV28 and TRBJ1-2; D call uncertain. CDR3 length: 11 amino acids. V shed 4 bases and J shed 5 bases, with 5 bases lying between them. Germline V gene sequence: CDR1 MDHEN, CDR2 SYDVKM. The CDR3 reads CASSSRYGYTF. Here the CDR3 DNA reads TGTGCCAGCAGTTCCAGATATGGCTACACCTTC.

This clone was counted at least ten times. The CDR3 is CASTYRTGWAYEQYF. In nucleotides, the CDR3 is TGTGCCAGTACCTATAGAACAGGGTGGGCCTACGAGCAGTACTTC. The V and J genes are TRBV19 and TRBJ2-7; D is possibly TRBD1 (6 bases). This CDR3 comprises 15 residues. V lost 7 bases and J lost 2, with 18 bases in between. Germline V gene lookup returns CDR1 LNHDA and CDR2 SQIVND (reference sequence).

This clone was seen repeatedly, ten times or more. The rearrangement links TRBV7-6 to TRBJ2-2; D remains unclear. The V and J ends lost 1 base and 2 bases respectively, with 11 bases between them. The CDR3 extends over 16 amino acids. Germline CDR1 is SGHVS and CDR2 is FNYEAQ. The CDR3 DNA is TGTGCCAGCAGCTTAGTCGGTAGATCTAACACCGGGGAGCTGTTTTTT. Translating it yields CASSLVGRSNTGELFF.

This clone was found many times. The rearrangement links TRBV7-2 to TRBJ1-2; tentatively, D is TRBD1 (6 bases). The CDR3 runs to 14 residues. Trimming took 7 bases from V and 5 from J, leaving 17 bases between them. CDR1 and CDR2 (germline): SGHTA, FQGNSA. CDR3 protein: CASTSRGGAYGYTF. Written as DNA, the CDR3 is TGTGCCAGCACCTCAAGGGGGGGGGCGTATGGCTACACCTTC. The full variable domain, in which reference TRBV7-2 and TRBJ1-2 provide the parts outside the CDR3, is GAGVSQSPSNKVTEKGKDVELRCDPISGHTALYWYRQSLGQGLEFLIYFQGNSAPDKSGLPSDRFSAERTGGSVSTLTIQRTQQEDSAVYLCASTSRGGAYGYTFGSGTRLTVV.

The table lists this clone with many counts. The CDR3 region has the DNA TGTGCCAGCACCCAACCCGGGACAGCCTACGAGCAGTACTTC. Its protein is CASTQPGTAYEQYF. This chain links TRBV7-9 with TRBJ2-7, with 7 bases lining up with TRBD1. This CDR3 is 14 amino acids long. V was clipped by 7 bases and J by 2 bases; unmatched bases: 8. Per germline, CDR1 SEHNR and CDR2 FQNEAQ (reference sequence).

This clone was counted many times. This chain joins TRBV7-9 and TRBJ2-7; 8 nucleotides line up with TRBD1. This CDR3 contains 16 residues. The V gene end was trimmed by 4 bases and the J gene end by 4 bases; junction bases not matched to a gene: 12. From germline, CDR1 is SEHNR and CDR2 FQNEAQ (reference sequence). The CDR3 here is CASSSEVAGGGYEQYF. CDR3 DNA: TGTGCCAGCAGCTCCGAGGTGGCAGGGGGCGGGTACGAGCAGTACTTC.

This clone was seen ten or more times. This sequence joins TRBV5-6 and TRBJ1-1; no firm D call. This CDR3 is built from 16 residues. Germline loops: CDR1 SGHDT, CDR2 YYEEEE. The V gene lost 4 bases and the J gene lost 1 base, with 17 bases spanning the gap. The DNA for the CDR3 is TGTGCCAGCAGCCCGCGCGGCGGCGTGAGGAACACTGAAGCTTTCTTT. It translates to CASSPRGGVRNTEAFF.

This clone was detected ten times or more. The chain has TRBV28 and TRBJ2-3; TRBD2 matches at 7 bases. The V gene end was trimmed by 4 bases and the J gene end by 1 base; junction bases not matched to a gene: 5. CDR1 is MDHEN, CDR2 SYDVKM, per germline. The CDR3 consists of 15 residues. This chain's CDR3 is CASSWPAGRTDTQYF. CDR3 DNA: TGTGCCAGCAGTTGGCCAGCGGGGCGCACAGATACGCAGTATTTT.